The clone carrying this T cell receptor (beta chain) was counted only a few times. What it binds is not known. The sample comes from a study of T cells after yellow fever vaccination. Across the whole study: With SMART-Seq v4 Ultra Low Input, the fractions containing low cell numbers were prepared. Findings of the study overall: There was a small share of clonotypes that showed up in both the CD4 and CD8 compartments. Among primary-vaccination clones, most reappeared after the booster, at 95% to 96% for CD4 and around 91% for CD8.

The TCR cDNA carried a universal primer site and UMIs from 5'RACE template switching. TCRdb re-analysed the 5' RACE reads in MiXCR, keeping a single row per CDR3 protein. Here the sample spans about 260,000 distinct CDR3 sequences, about 5.2% being singletons. V gave up 6 bases and J gave up 5 bases; unmatched junction bases: 4. CDR3 size: 13 residues. Germline V lookup: CDR1 ENHRY, CDR2 SYGVKD. The receptor's source is a man between 18 and 35 years old who received the YFV17D yellow fever vaccine. The specimen was CD4+ T cells sorted from PBMCs, collected on the day of the yellow fever booster vaccination. The chain employs TRBV10-3 and TRBJ2-1; TRBD1 matches 7 bases. CDR3 DNA sequence: TGTGCCATCAGAGGACAGGAAAACAATGAGCAGTTCTTC. Its translation is CAIRGQENNEQFF.